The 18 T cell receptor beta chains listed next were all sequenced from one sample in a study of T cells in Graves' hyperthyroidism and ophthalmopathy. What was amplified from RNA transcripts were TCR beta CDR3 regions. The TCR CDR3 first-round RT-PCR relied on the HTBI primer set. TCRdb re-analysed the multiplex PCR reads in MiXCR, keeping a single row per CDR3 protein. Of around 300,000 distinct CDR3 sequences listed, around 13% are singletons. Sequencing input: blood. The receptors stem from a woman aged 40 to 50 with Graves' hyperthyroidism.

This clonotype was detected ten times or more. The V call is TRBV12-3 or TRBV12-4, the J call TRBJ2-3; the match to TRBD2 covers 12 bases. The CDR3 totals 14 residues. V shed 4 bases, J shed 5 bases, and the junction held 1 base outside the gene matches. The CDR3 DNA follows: TGTGCCAGCAGTTCTAGCGGGAGGGGAGATACGCAGTATTTT. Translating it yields CASSSSGRGDTQYF.

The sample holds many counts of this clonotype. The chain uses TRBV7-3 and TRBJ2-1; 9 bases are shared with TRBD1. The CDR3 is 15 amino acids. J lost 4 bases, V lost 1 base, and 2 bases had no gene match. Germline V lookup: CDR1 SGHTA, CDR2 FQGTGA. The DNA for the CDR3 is TGTGCCAGCAGCTTAAACGGACAGGGGTACAATGAGCAGTTCTTC. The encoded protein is CASSLNGQGYNEQFF.

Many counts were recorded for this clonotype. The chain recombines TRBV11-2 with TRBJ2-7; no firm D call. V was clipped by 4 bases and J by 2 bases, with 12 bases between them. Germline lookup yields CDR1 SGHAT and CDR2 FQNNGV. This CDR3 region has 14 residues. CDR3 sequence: CASSSGPATYEQYF. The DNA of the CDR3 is TGTGCCAGCAGCTCCGGACCGGCGACCTACGAGCAGTACTTC.

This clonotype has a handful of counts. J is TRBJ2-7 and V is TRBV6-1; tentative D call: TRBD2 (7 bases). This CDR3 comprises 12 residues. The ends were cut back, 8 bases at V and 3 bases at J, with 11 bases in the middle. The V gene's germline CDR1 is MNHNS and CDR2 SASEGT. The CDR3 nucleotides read TGTGCCAGCGGGGGGGCAAGCTACGAGCAGTACTTC. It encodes CASGGASYEQYF.

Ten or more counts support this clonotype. The CDR3 here is CASLEPGSGNTIYF. CDR3 DNA sequence: TGTGCCAGCCTAGAACCAGGCTCTGGAAACACCATATATTTT. The V call is TRBV6-1, the J call TRBJ1-3, with unresolved D. The germline V gene encodes CDR1 MNHNS and CDR2 SASEGT. Deletions cut 8 bases from V and 0 bases from J, with 11 bases between. The CDR3 has 14 residues.

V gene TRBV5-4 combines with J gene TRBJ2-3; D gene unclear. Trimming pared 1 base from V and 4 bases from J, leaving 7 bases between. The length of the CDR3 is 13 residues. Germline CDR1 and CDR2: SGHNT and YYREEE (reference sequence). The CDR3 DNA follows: TGTGCCAGCAGCTTGCGGAATTCAGATACGCAGTATTTT. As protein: CASSLRNSDTQYF. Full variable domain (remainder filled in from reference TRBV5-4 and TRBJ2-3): ETGVTQSPTHLIKTRGQQVTLRCSSQSGHNTVSWYQQALGQGPQFIFQYYREEENGRGNFPPRFSGLQFPNYSSELNVNALELDDSALYLCASSLRNSDTQYFGPGTRLTVL.

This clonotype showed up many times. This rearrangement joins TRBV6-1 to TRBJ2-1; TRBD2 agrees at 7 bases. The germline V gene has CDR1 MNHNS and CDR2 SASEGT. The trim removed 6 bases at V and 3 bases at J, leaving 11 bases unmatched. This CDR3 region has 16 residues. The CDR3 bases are TGTGCCAGCAGGGAGAATAGCGGGCCCTTCTACAATGAGCAGTTCTTC. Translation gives CASRENSGPFYNEQFF.

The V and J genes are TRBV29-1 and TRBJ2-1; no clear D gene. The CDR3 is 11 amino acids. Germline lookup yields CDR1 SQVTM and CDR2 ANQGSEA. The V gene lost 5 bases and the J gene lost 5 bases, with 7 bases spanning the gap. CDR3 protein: CSVFRNNEQFF. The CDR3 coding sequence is TGCAGCGTTTTTAGAAACAATGAGCAGTTCTTC.

In DNA, the CDR3 is TGCGCCAGCAGCGGGGGACAGGGGGCGGGCTACGAGCAGTACTTC. Translated: CASSGGQGAGYEQYF. V is TRBV5-1 and J is TRBJ2-7; the match to TRBD1 covers 12 bases. V dropped 4 bases and J dropped 3; count of bases not matched to a gene: 5. Germline V gene data show CDR1 as SGHRS and CDR2 as YFSETQ. This CDR3 is built from 15 residues.

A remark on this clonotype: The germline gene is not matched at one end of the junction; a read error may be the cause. The CDR3 nucleotides are TGTGTCAGCAGCCAAGATTTACGGGAGGGCCGCTACGAGCAGTACTTC. It translates to CVSSQDLREGRYEQYF. The chain links TRBV4-2 to TRBJ2-7; 8 bases agree with TRBD2. Germline values: CDR1 LGHNA, CDR2 YNFKEQ. The CDR3 contains 16 residues.

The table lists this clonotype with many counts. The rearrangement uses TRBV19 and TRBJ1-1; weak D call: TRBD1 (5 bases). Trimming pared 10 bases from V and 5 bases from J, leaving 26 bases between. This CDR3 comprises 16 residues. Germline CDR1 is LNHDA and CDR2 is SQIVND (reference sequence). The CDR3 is CATQKGTSGWGTEAFF. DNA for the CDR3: TGTGCCACCCAGAAGGGGACGTCAGGGTGGGGGACTGAAGCTTTCTTT.

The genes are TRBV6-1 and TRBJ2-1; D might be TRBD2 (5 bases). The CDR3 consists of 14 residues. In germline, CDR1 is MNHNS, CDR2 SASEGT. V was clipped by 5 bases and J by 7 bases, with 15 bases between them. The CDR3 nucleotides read TGTGCCAGCAGTTATGGGAGCCCGGGGAATGAGCAGTTCTTC. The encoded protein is CASSYGSPGNEQFF.

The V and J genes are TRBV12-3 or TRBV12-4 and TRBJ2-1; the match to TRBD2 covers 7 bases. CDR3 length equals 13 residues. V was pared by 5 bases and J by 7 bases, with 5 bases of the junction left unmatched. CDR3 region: CASSIGLGNEQFF. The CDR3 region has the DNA TGTGCCAGCAGTATCGGACTAGGGAATGAGCAGTTCTTC.

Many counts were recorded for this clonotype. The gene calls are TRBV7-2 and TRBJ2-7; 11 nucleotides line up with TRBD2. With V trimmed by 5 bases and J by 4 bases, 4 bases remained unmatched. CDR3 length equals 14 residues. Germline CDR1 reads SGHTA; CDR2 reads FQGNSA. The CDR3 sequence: CASSQTSGTYEQYF. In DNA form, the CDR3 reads TGTGCCAGCAGCCAGACTAGCGGGACTTACGAGCAGTACTTC.

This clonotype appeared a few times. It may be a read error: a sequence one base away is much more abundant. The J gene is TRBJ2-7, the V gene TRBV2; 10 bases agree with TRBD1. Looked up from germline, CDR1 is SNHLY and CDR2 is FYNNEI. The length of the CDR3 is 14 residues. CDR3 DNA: TGTGCCAGCGAGGCGACAGGGGGCAGTTACGAGCGGTACTTC. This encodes CASEATGGSYERYF. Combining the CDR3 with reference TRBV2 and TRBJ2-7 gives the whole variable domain EPEVTQTPSHQVTQMGQEVILRCVPISNHLYFYWYRQILGQKVEFLVSFYNNEISEKSEIFDDQFSVERPDGSNFTLKIRSTKLEDSAMYFCASEATGGSYERYFGPGTRLTVT.

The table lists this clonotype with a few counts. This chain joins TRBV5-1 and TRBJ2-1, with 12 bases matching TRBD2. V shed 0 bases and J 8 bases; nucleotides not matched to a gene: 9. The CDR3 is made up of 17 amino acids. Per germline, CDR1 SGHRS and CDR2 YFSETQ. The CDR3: CASSLASSGRASDEQFF. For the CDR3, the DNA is TGCGCCAGCAGCTTGGCCTCTAGCGGGAGGGCCTCGGATGAGCAGTTCTTC.

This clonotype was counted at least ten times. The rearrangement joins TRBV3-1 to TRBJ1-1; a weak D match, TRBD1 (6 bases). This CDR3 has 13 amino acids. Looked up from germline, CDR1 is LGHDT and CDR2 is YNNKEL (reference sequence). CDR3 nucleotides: TGTGCGACAGGTGCCGCCATGAACACTGAAGCTTTCTTT. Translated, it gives CATGAAMNTEAFF.

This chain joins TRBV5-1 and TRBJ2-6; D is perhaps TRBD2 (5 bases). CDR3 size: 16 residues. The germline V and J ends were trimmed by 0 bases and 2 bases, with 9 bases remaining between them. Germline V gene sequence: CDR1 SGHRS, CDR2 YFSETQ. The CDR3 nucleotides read TGCGCCAGCAGCTTGGCCGAGGGAGCTGGGGCCAACGTCCTGACTTTC. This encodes CASSLAEGAGANVLTF.